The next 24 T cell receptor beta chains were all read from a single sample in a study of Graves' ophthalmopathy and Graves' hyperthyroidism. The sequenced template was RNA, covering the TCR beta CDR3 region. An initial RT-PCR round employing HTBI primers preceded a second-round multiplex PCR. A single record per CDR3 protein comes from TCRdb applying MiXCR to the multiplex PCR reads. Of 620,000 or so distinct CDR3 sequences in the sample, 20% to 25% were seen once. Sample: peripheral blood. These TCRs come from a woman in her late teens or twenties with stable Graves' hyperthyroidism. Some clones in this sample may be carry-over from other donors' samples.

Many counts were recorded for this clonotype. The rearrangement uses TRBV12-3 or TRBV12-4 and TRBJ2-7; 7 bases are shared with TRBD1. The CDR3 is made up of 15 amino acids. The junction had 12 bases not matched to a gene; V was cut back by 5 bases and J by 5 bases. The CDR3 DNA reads TGTGCCAGCAGTGTTCAGGGGGTACAAAGAAACGAGCAGTACTTC. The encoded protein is CASSVQGVQRNEQYF.

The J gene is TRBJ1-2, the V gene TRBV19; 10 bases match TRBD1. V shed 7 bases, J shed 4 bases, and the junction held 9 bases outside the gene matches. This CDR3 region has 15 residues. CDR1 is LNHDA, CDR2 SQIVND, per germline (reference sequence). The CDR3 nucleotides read TGTGCCAGTATCCCGGGACAGGGGTTTTTCTATGGCTACACCTTC. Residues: CASIPGQGFFYGYTF.

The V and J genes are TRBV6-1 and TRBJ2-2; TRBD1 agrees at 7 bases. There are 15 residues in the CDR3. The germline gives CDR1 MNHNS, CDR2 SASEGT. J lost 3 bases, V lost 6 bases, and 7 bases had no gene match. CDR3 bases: TGTGCCAGCAGATTCCTGACAGGGTACACCGGGGAGCTGTTTTTT. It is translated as CASRFLTGYTGELFF.

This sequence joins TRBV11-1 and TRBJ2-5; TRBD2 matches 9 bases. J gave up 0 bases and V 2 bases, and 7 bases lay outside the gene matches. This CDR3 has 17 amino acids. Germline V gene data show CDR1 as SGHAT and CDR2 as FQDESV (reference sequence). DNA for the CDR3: TGTGCCAGCAGCTTACCCCTAGCGGGAAGGCACCAAGAGACCCAGTACTTC. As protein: CASSLPLAGRHQETQYF. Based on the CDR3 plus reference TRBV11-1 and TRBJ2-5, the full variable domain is EAEVAQSPRYKITEKSQAVAFWCDPISGHATLYWYRQILGQGPELLVQFQDESVVDDSQLPKDRFSAERLKGVDSTLKIQPAELGDSAMYLCASSLPLAGRHQETQYFGPGTRLLVL.

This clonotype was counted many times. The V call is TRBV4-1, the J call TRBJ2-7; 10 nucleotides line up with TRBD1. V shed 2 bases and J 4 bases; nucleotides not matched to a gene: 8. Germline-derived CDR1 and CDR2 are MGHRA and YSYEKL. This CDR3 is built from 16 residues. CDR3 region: CASSQLPGQGLYEQYF. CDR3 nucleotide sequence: TGCGCCAGCAGCCAACTTCCGGGACAGGGGTTGTACGAGCAGTACTTC.

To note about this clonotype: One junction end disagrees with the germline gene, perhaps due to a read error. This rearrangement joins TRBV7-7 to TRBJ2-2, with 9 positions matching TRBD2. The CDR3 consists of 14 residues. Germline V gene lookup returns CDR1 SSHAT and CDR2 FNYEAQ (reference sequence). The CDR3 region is CASSQGLASGELFF. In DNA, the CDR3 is TGTGCTAGCAGCCAGGGACTAGCAAGCGGGGAGCTGTTTTTT.

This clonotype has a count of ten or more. The DNA for the CDR3 is TGTGCCAGCAGCGTAGGACAGGGGGCGGGCGAGCAGTACTTC. Translated: CASSVGQGAGEQYF. This chain links TRBV9 with TRBJ2-7, with 10 nucleotides matching TRBD1. From germline, CDR1 is SGDLS and CDR2 YYNGEE. This CDR3 is built from 14 residues. V trimming: 0 bases; J trimming: 6 bases; junction bases outside the gene matches: 3.

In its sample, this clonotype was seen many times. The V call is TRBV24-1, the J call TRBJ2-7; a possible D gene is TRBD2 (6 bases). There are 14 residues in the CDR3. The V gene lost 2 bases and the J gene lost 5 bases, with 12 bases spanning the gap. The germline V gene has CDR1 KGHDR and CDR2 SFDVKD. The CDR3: CATSDSEGLHEQYF. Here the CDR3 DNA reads TGTGCCACCAGTGATTCGGAGGGCCTGCACGAGCAGTACTTC.

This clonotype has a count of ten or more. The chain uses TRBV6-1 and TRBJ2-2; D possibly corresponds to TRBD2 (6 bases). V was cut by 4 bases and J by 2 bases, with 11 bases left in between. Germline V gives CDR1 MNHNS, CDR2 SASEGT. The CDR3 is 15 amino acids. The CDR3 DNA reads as TGTGCCAGCAGTGGCGGGGCCCTTAACACCGGGGAGCTGTTTTTT. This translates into CASSGGALNTGELFF.

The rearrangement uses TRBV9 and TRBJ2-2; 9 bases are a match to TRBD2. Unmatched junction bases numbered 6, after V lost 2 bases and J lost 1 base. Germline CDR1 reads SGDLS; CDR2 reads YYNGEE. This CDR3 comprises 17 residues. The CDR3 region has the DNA TGTGCCAGCAGCGTCCCATTAGCGGGAGAGAACACCGGGGAGCTGTTTTTT. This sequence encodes CASSVPLAGENTGELFF. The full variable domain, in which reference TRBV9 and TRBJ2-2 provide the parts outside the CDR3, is DSGVTQTPKHLITATGQRVTLRCSPRSGDLSVYWYQQSLDQGLQFLIQYYNGEERAKGNILERFSAQQFPDLHSELNLSSLELGDSALYFCASSVPLAGENTGELFFGEGSRLTVL.

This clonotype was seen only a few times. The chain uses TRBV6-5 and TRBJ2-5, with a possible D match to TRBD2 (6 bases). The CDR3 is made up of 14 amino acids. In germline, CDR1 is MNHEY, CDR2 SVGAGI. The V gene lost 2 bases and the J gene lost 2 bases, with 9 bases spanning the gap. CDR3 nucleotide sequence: TGTGCCAGCAGTTACGACGGGACTCAAGAGACCCAGTACTTC. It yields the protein CASSYDGTQETQYF.

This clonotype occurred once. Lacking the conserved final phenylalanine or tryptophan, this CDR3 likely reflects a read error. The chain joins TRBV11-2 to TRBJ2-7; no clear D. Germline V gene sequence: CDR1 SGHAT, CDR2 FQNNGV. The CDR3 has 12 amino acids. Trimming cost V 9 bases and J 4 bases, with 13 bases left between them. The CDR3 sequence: CASSQGRYEQYY. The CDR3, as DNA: TGTGCCAGTAGCCAAGGGCGGTACGAGCAGTACTAC.

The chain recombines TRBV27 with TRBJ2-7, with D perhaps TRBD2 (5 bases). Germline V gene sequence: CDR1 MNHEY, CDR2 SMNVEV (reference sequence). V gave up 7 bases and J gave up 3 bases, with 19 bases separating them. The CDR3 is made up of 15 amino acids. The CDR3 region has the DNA TGTGCCAGCACCCTGAGCGGCGAGAGACTCTACGAGCAGTACTTC. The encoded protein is CASTLSGERLYEQYF.

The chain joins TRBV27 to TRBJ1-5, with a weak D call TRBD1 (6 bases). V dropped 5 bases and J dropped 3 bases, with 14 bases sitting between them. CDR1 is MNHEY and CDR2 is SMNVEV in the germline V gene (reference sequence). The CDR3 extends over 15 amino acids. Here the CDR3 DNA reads TGTGCCAGCAGTCCACGAGGGGGGGTCAATCAGCCCCAGCATTTT. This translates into CASSPRGGVNQPQHF.

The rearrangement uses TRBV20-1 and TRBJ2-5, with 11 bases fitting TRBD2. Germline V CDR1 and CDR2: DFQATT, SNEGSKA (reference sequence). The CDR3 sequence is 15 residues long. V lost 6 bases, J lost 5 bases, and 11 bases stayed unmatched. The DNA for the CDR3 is TGCAGTGCCCGTAGGCTAGCGGGGGGTCGGGAGACCCAGTACTTC. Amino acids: CSARRLAGGRETQYF.

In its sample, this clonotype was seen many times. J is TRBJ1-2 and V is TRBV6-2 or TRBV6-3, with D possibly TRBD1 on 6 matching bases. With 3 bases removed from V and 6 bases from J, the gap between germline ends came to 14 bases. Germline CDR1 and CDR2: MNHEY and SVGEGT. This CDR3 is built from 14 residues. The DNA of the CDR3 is TGTGCCAGCAGTTATCTTGGGGGGCGCAATGGCTACACCTTC. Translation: CASSYLGGRNGYTF.

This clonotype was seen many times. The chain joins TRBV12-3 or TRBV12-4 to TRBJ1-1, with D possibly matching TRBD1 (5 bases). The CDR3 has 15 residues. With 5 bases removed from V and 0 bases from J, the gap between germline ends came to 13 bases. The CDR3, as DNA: TGTGCCAGCAGTCCCCAGGGATATGTGAACACTGAAGCTTTCTTT. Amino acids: CASSPQGYVNTEAFF.

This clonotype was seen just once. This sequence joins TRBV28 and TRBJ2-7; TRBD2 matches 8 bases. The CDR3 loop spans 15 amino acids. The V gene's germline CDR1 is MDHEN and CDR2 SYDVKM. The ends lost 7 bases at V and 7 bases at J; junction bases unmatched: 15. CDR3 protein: CASITSGKSQGEQYF. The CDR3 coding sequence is TGTGCCAGCATAACTAGCGGCAAATCCCAGGGGGAGCAGTACTTC.

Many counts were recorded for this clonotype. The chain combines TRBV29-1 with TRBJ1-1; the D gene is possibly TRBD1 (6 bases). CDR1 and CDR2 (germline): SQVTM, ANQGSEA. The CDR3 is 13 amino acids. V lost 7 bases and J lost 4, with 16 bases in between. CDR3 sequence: CSGNKGVGTEAFF. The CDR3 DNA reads TGCAGCGGCAATAAGGGGGTCGGCACTGAAGCTTTCTTT.

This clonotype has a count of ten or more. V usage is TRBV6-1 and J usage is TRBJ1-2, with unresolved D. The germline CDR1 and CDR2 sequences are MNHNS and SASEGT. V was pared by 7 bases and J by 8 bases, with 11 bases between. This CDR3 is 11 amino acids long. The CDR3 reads CASIGADGYTF. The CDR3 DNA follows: TGTGCCAGCATTGGAGCAGACGGCTACACCTTC.

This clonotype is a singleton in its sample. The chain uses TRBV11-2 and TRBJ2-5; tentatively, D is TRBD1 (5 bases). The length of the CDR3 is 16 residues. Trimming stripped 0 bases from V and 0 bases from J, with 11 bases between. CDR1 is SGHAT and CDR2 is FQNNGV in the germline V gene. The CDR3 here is CASSLDWAGYQETQYF. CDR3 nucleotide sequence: TGTGCCAGCAGCTTAGATTGGGCAGGGTACCAAGAGACCCAGTACTTC.

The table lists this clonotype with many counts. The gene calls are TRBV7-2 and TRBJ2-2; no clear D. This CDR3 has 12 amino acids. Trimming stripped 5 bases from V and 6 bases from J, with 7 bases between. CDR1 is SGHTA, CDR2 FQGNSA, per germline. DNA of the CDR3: TGTGCCAGCAGCGAGTTGGCCGGGGAGCTGTTTTTT. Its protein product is CASSELAGELFF.

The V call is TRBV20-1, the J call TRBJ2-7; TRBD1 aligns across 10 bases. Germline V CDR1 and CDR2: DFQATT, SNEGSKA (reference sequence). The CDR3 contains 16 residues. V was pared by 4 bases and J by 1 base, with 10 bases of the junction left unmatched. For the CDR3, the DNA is TGCAGTGCTAATAAGGGCCGGGACAGGGGTTCCTACGAGCAGTACTTC. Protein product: CSANKGRDRGSYEQYF.

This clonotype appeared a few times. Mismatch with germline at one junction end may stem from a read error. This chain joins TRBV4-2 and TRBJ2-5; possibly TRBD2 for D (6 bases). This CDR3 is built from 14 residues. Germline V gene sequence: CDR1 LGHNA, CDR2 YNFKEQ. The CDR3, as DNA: TGTGCCAGCAGCCAAGACGATAACTCGGGGGAAGAGCTGTTC. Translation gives CASSQDDNSGEELF.